A selection of T cell receptor beta chains follows, all from one sample in a study of blood T cell repertoires in COVID-19. Clones were read by immunoSEQ multiplex PCR, and TCRdb kept only the in-frame ones, dropping some. The repertoire holds under 200,000 clones, about 80% seen once, with roughly 3.5% in the top ten. Sequencing used PBMCs or T cells enriched from blood (not recorded which). These receptors originate from a woman in her fifties or sixties who had recovered from COVID-19. Each CDR3 is given with its conserved first and last residue. A D gene is named only where the DNA matches it firmly. Expanded clones are given a class, and other clones once, few, many or no size at all.

clone size: -
J gene: TRBJ2-7
D gene: TRBD2
V gene: TRBV2
CDR3 protein: CASSGTSGASYEQYF
CDR3 DNA: TGTGCCAGCAGTGGGACTAGCGGGGCCTCCTACGAGCAGTACTTC

clone size: once
J gene: TRBJ1-1
D gene: -
V gene: TRBV5-6
CDR3 protein: CASSLAAGLLSANTEAFF
CDR3 DNA: TGTGCCAGCAGCTTGGCGGCAGGGCTACTAAGTGCGAACACTGAAGCTTTCTTT

clone size: once
J gene: TRBJ2-3
D gene: TRBD1
V gene: TRBV2
CDR3 protein: CASSVSGGLDTQYF
CDR3 DNA: TGTGCCAGCAGTGTATCAGGGGGTCTGGATACGCAGTATTTT

clone size: -
J gene: TRBJ2-2
D gene: -
V gene: TRBV3-1/TRBV3-2
CDR3 protein: CASSYGHLNTGELFF
CDR3 DNA: TGTGCCAGCAGCTACGGACACCTGAACACCGGGGAGCTGTTTTTT

clone size: -
J gene: TRBJ1-2
D gene: -
V gene: TRBV11-2
CDR3 protein: CASSLSGNYGYTF
CDR3 DNA: TGTGCCAGCAGCTTATCAGGAAACTATGGCTACACCTTC

clone size: -
J gene: TRBJ2-5
D gene: -
V gene: TRBV3-1/TRBV3-2
CDR3 protein: CASSQFLGGQETQYF
CDR3 DNA: TGTGCCAGCAGCCAATTCCTGGGGGGCCAAGAGACCCAGTACTTC

clone size: -
J gene: TRBJ2-5
D gene: TRBD1
V gene: TRBV24-1
CDR3 protein: CATSDFKTGFQETQYF
CDR3 DNA: TGTGCCACCAGTGACTTCAAGACAGGGTTCCAAGAGACCCAGTACTTC

clone size: few
J gene: TRBJ2-5
D gene: TRBD1
V gene: TRBV7-9
CDR3 protein: CASSFGQGKTQYF
CDR3 DNA: TGTGCCAGCAGCTTCGGACAGGGGAAGACCCAGTACTTC

clone size: -
J gene: TRBJ2-1
D gene: -
V gene: TRBV7-6
CDR3 protein: CASSLAVREEFF
CDR3 DNA: TGTGCCAGCAGCTTAGCGGTCCGGGAAGAGTTCTTC

clone size: -
J gene: TRBJ1-2
D gene: -
V gene: TRBV5-1
CDR3 protein: CASSGSGEINYGYTF
CDR3 DNA: TGCGCCAGCAGCGGCTCGGGAGAGATCAACTATGGCTACACCTTC

clone size: -
J gene: TRBJ2-3
D gene: TRBD2
V gene: TRBV9
CDR3 protein: CASSVLQTSGVNTDTQYF
CDR3 DNA: TGTGCCAGCAGCGTATTACAGACTAGCGGGGTGAACACAGATACGCAGTATTTT

clone size: -
J gene: TRBJ2-3
D gene: -
V gene: TRBV14
CDR3 protein: CASSQITGQRADTQYF
CDR3 DNA: TGTGCCAGCAGCCAAATCACGGGACAGCGGGCCGATACGCAGTATTTT

clone size: -
J gene: TRBJ1-6
D gene: -
V gene: TRBV6-1
CDR3 protein: CASSESGYYNSPLHF
CDR3 DNA: TGTGCCAGCAGTGAATCGGGATACTATAATTCACCCCTCCACTTT

clone size: once
J gene: TRBJ2-5
D gene: -
V gene: TRBV24-1
CDR3 protein: CATSDLAGMETQYF
CDR3 DNA: TGTGCCACCAGTGATTTGGCGGGGATGGAGACCCAGTACTTC

clone size: -
J gene: TRBJ2-1
D gene: -
V gene: TRBV7-3
CDR3 protein: CASSLTGIGVKGNEQFF
CDR3 DNA: TGTGCCAGCAGCTTAACGGGTATTGGGGTTAAGGGGAATGAGCAGTTCTTC

clone size: -
J gene: TRBJ1-2
D gene: TRBD1
V gene: TRBV4-1
CDR3 protein: CASSQKEQGGYGYTF
CDR3 DNA: TGCGCCAGCAGCCAAAAAGAACAGGGGGGATATGGCTACACCTTC

clone size: once
J gene: TRBJ2-5
D gene: -
V gene: TRBV2
CDR3 protein: CASSVRLSAGYETQYF
CDR3 DNA: TGTGCCAGCAGTGTTAGGTTGAGTGCAGGGTACGAGACCCAGTACTTC

clone size: -
J gene: TRBJ2-5
D gene: TRBD1
V gene: TRBV5-4
CDR3 protein: CASSYKRTGAGETQYF
CDR3 DNA: TGTGCCAGCAGCTACAAACGGACAGGGGCCGGGGAGACCCAGTACTTC

clone size: -
J gene: TRBJ2-1
D gene: TRBD2
V gene: TRBV3-1/TRBV3-2
CDR3 protein: CASSQDASGGYNEQFF
CDR3 DNA: TGTGCCAGCAGCCAAGACGCTAGCGGGGGTTACAATGAGCAGTTCTTC

clone size: -
J gene: TRBJ2-7
D gene: TRBD1
V gene: TRBV3-1/TRBV3-2
CDR3 protein: CASSQQGAGEQYF
CDR3 DNA: TGTGCCAGCAGCCAACAGGGGGCTGGCGAGCAGTACTTC

clone size: -
J gene: TRBJ2-3
D gene: -
V gene: TRBV5-4
CDR3 protein: CASSFDGESTDTQYF
CDR3 DNA: TGTGCCAGCAGCTTCGATGGGGAGAGCACAGATACGCAGTATTTT

clone size: -
J gene: TRBJ2-3
D gene: TRBD2
V gene: TRBV6-6
CDR3 protein: CASRTKRESTDTQYF
CDR3 DNA: TGTGCCAGCCGGACTAAGCGGGAAAGCACAGATACGCAGTATTTT

clone size: -
J gene: TRBJ2-3
D gene: TRBD2
V gene: TRBV5-1
CDR3 protein: CASSLVSGGAVDTQYF
CDR3 DNA: TGCGCCAGCAGCTTAGTGAGCGGGGGGGCCGTAGATACGCAGTATTTT

clone size: few
J gene: TRBJ2-6
D gene: -
V gene: TRBV7-3
CDR3 protein: CASSRSGANVLTF
CDR3 DNA: TGTGCCAGCAGCCGCTCTGGGGCCAACGTCCTGACTTTC

clone size: -
J gene: TRBJ1-2
D gene: -
V gene: TRBV4-1
CDR3 protein: CASSQDWGGSYGYTF
CDR3 DNA: TGCGCCAGCAGCCAAGATTGGGGAGGCAGCTATGGCTACACCTTC

clone size: -
J gene: TRBJ2-3
D gene: -
V gene: TRBV27
CDR3 protein: CASSLAGAFATDTQYF
CDR3 DNA: TGTGCCAGCAGTTTAGCGGGGGCCTTTGCAACTGATACGCAGTATTTT

clone size: -
J gene: TRBJ1-5
D gene: -
V gene: TRBV9
CDR3 protein: CASSGETGFGNQPQHF
CDR3 DNA: TGTGCCAGCAGCGGAGAAACGGGGTTTGGCAATCAGCCCCAGCATTTT

clone size: -
J gene: TRBJ1-5
D gene: -
V gene: TRBV28
CDR3 protein: CASSTRGDSNQPQHF
CDR3 DNA: TGTGCCAGCAGCACCCGCGGAGATAGCAATCAGCCCCAGCATTTT

clone size: -
J gene: TRBJ2-1
D gene: -
V gene: TRBV27
CDR3 protein: CASSPQGLYNEQFF
CDR3 DNA: TGTGCCAGCAGTCCACAGGGTCTGTACAATGAGCAGTTCTTC

clone size: -
J gene: TRBJ2-7
D gene: -
V gene: TRBV6-6
CDR3 protein: CASRPGQFTYEQYF
CDR3 DNA: TGTGCCAGCAGACCCGGACAGTTTACCTACGAGCAGTACTTC

clone size: few
J gene: TRBJ1-5
D gene: -
V gene: TRBV27
CDR3 protein: CASSLSGHPNQPQHF
CDR3 DNA: TGTGCCAGCAGTTTATCCGGACACCCCAATCAGCCCCAGCATTTT

clone size: -
J gene: TRBJ2-7
D gene: -
V gene: TRBV2
CDR3 protein: CASSDGSGESYEQYF
CDR3 DNA: TGTGCCAGCAGTGATGGTTCAGGGGAGTCCTACGAGCAGTACTTC

clone size: -
J gene: TRBJ1-2
D gene: TRBD1
V gene: TRBV3-1/TRBV3-2
CDR3 protein: CASSPGQGGVRGYTF
CDR3 DNA: TGTGCCAGCAGCCCGGGACAGGGTGGGGTTCGTGGCTACACCTTC

clone size: once
J gene: TRBJ2-3
D gene: TRBD2
V gene: TRBV7-7
CDR3 protein: CASSPGLAGGSTDTQYF
CDR3 DNA: TGTGCCAGCAGCCCGGGACTAGCGGGGGGAAGCACAGATACGCAGTATTTT

clone size: -
J gene: TRBJ1-2
D gene: TRBD1
V gene: TRBV6-2/TRBV6-3
CDR3 protein: CASSYTTGGHGYTF
CDR3 DNA: TGTGCCAGCAGTTACACGACAGGGGGCCATGGCTACACCTTC

clone size: once
J gene: TRBJ1-1
D gene: TRBD1
V gene: TRBV7-6
CDR3 protein: CASSVRGRTEAFF
CDR3 DNA: TGTGCCAGCAGCGTCAGGGGGCGTACTGAAGCTTTCTTT

clone size: -
J gene: TRBJ2-7
D gene: TRBD2
V gene: TRBV5-4
CDR3 protein: CASSLSLYTSGGAYEQYF
CDR3 DNA: TGTGCCAGCAGCTTGTCCCTATATACTAGCGGGGGGGCCTACGAGCAGTACTTC

clone size: -
J gene: TRBJ2-7
D gene: TRBD2
V gene: TRBV4-1
CDR3 protein: CASSLLAGPTPYEQYF
CDR3 DNA: TGCGCCAGCAGCCTACTAGCGGGGCCGACCCCCTACGAGCAGTACTTC

clone size: once
J gene: TRBJ2-7
D gene: TRBD1
V gene: TRBV7-3
CDR3 protein: CASSPQTGPSYEQYF
CDR3 DNA: TGTGCCAGCAGCCCCCAGACAGGGCCCTCCTACGAGCAGTACTTC

clone size: many
J gene: TRBJ1-6
D gene: -
V gene: TRBV6-5
CDR3 protein: CASSYSTVRPLHF
CDR3 DNA: TGTGCCAGCAGTTACTCGACAGTAAGGCCCCTCCACTTT

clone size: -
J gene: TRBJ2-5
D gene: -
V gene: TRBV7-8
CDR3 protein: CASSLSRLIQETQYF
CDR3 DNA: TGTGCCAGCAGCTTATCACGACTTATACAAGAGACCCAGTACTTC

clone size: -
J gene: TRBJ1-6
D gene: TRBD1
V gene: TRBV4-1
CDR3 protein: CASSRTGGSNSPLHF
CDR3 DNA: TGCGCCAGCAGCCGGACAGGGGGCAGTAATTCACCCCTCCACTTT

clone size: -
J gene: TRBJ1-1
D gene: -
V gene: TRBV3-1/TRBV3-2
CDR3 protein: CASSHVNTEAFF
CDR3 DNA: TGTGCCAGCAGCCACGTAAATACTGAAGCTTTCTTT

clone size: -
J gene: TRBJ1-1
D gene: -
V gene: TRBV2
CDR3 protein: CASSSPQGANTEAFF
CDR3 DNA: TGTGCCAGCAGTAGTCCGCAGGGCGCAAACACTGAAGCTTTCTTT

clone size: -
J gene: TRBJ2-5
D gene: TRBD2
V gene: TRBV7-2
CDR3 protein: CASSGRVAGEETQYF
CDR3 DNA: TGTGCCAGCAGCGGTAGGGTGGCGGGGGAAGAGACCCAGTACTTC

clone size: -
J gene: TRBJ2-7
D gene: TRBD1
V gene: TRBV6-5
CDR3 protein: CASRPGQGNSYEQYF
CDR3 DNA: TGTGCCAGCAGGCCCGGACAGGGGAATTCCTACGAGCAGTACTTC

clone size: once
J gene: TRBJ1-2
D gene: -
V gene: TRBV7-9
CDR3 protein: CASSPTPQGIQGYTF
CDR3 DNA: TGTGCCAGCAGCCCCACCCCACAGGGAATCCAAGGCTACACCTTC